A single sample is the source of the 11 T cell receptor beta chains below, sequenced in a study of cytomegalovirus exposure and HLA in healthy donors. Researchers ran the PCR with 60 Vbeta and 13 Jbeta primers. Sequencing used immunoSEQ multiplex PCR; TCRdb keeps in-frame clones, though not all of them. The top ten clones hold about 2% of a sample with about 110,000 clones, roughly four fifths of them seen once. Sequencing used PBMCs. Receptors originate from a man between 18 and 35 years old in good health and CMV-seronegative.

The rearrangement links TRBV10-2 to TRBJ2-7; D ambiguous. CDR1 WSHSY and CDR2 SAAADI come from the germline V gene. The V gene lost 6 bases and the J gene lost 1 base, with 7 bases spanning the gap. The CDR3 totals 12 residues. As DNA, the CDR3 is TGCGCCAGCAGGGGCCCTTCCTACGAGCAGTACTTC. Translation: CASRGPSYEQYF.

The chain links TRBV7-6 to TRBJ2-2; D gene uncertain. Germline loops: CDR1 SGHVS, CDR2 FNYEAQ. Trimming removed 4 bases from V and 7 bases from J, with 16 bases in between. The CDR3 length is 15 residues. For the CDR3, the DNA is TGTGCCAGCAGCTCCCCTCACAGCTACCTCGGGGAGCTGTTTTTT. Translated: CASSSPHSYLGELFF.

The table lists this clone with a few counts. The chain is built from TRBV6-1 and TRBJ1-5, with TRBD1 as a possible D gene (6 bases). Germline loops: CDR1 MNHNS, CDR2 SASEGT. The CDR3 has 13 amino acids. V lost 4 bases to trimming and J lost 7 bases, with 11 bases between them. The CDR3 is CASSGNREQPQHF. CDR3 coding DNA: TGTGCCAGCAGTGGTAACAGGGAACAGCCCCAGCATTTT.

The chain has TRBV7-8 and TRBJ1-2, with D possibly being TRBD1 (5 bases). Germline values: CDR1 SGHVS, CDR2 FQNEAQ. CDR3 length: 15 amino acids. Trimming shortened V by 1 base and J by 8 bases, and 17 bases separated the two germline ends. The CDR3 here is CASSLGVTATAGYTF. The CDR3 bases are TGTGCCAGCAGCTTAGGCGTGACAGCCACGGCCGGCTACACCTTC.

Details on this clone: Since the CDR3 does not end with the conserved phenylalanine or tryptophan, this likely comes from a read error. It is unclear where the CDR3 begins or ends on the DNA, so no DNA is shown, and the CDR3 is as TCRdb lists it. The genes are TRBV9 and TRBJ1-1; the table's D call TRBD1 went unverified against the DNA. The germline V gene has CDR1 SGDLS and CDR2 YYNGEE. The CDR3 region is 14 residues in length, termini included. The CDR3 spells CASSVGPSQTGLIS.

This sequence joins TRBV4-3 and TRBJ1-2, with 11 positions matching TRBD1. The CDR3 contains 16 residues. Germline CDR1 and CDR2: LGHNA and YSLEER. Trimming cost V 4 bases and J 8 bases; bases outside gene matches: 12. The CDR3 sequence: CASSLPSPGQGGGYTF. CDR3 DNA: TGCGCCAGCAGCCTCCCATCGCCGGGACAGGGGGGAGGCTACACCTTC.

This clone was counted only a few times. The chain links TRBV6-5 to TRBJ2-3; no firm D call. Germline V gene data show CDR1 as MNHEY and CDR2 as SVGAGI. The V and J ends lost 5 bases and 6 bases respectively, with 6 bases between them. There are 11 residues in the CDR3. In DNA form, the CDR3 reads TGTGCCAGCAGTCCCATGGATACGCAGTATTTT. As protein: CASSPMDTQYF.

The chain is built from TRBV7-9 and TRBJ2-3, with 7 bases that match TRBD2. This CDR3 is built from 15 residues. V trimming: 2 bases; J trimming: 0 bases; junction bases outside the gene matches: 2. CDR1 SEHNR and CDR2 FQNEAQ come from the germline V gene (reference sequence). The CDR3 bases are TGTGCCAGCAGCTTACTAGCGGCTAGCACAGATACGCAGTATTTT. It yields the protein CASSLLAASTDTQYF.

This rearrangement joins TRBV7-3 to TRBJ2-5; TRBD2 matches at 9 bases. With 6 bases clipped from V and 1 base from J, the junction kept 6 bases outside the gene matches. This CDR3 contains 15 residues. The germline CDR1 and CDR2 sequences are SGHTA and FQGTGA. In DNA form, the CDR3 reads TGTGCCAGCAGTCGGGGGCGGGGGGGCCAAGAGACCCAGTACTTC. Residues: CASSRGRGGQETQYF.

V and J are TRBV5-1 and TRBJ1-2; 7 bases fit TRBD1. The length of the CDR3 is 14 residues. The J segment lost 4 bases and the V segment lost 0 bases, leaving 3 bases of the junction unmatched. Germline CDR1 is SGHRS and CDR2 is YFSETQ. The CDR3 here is CASSLGDRTYGYTF. The CDR3 DNA sequence: TGCGCCAGCAGCTTGGGGGACAGAACCTATGGCTACACCTTC.

The chain combines TRBV29-1 with TRBJ2-1; the D is unclear. The CDR3 consists of 14 residues. The ends were cut back, 3 bases at V and 5 bases at J, with 14 bases in the middle. The germline CDR1 and CDR2 sequences are SQVTM and ANQGSEA. The CDR3 here is CSVDGVSLHNEQFF. CDR3 bases: TGCAGCGTTGATGGAGTGAGTTTACACAATGAGCAGTTCTTC.